This T cell receptor beta chain came from a study of metastatic and nonmetastatic thyroid tumors. Study-level information: Blood and tumor or nodule tissue repertoires from malignant and benign thyroid patients were compared.

Trimming took 6 bases from V and 1 from J; bases not matched to a gene: 3. This CDR3 contains 14 residues. Germline V gives CDR1 MNHEY, CDR2 SMNVEV (reference sequence). The study's findings and limits: Significantly higher TCR beta diversity was reportedly seen in malignant thyroid tumors than benign nodules, in blood and tumor.

Thyroid surgery took place with no prior treatment in any patient. With MiXCR, TCRdb called clones anew from the PCR reads. The table records tens of thousands of clones, more than 15% of them present only once. With regard to this clone: The antigen is undetermined.

The receptor comes from a female donor with papillary thyroid cancer or a benign thyroid nodule (not recorded which). Some clones in this sample may be carry-over from other donors' samples. The sample comprised blood. The genes are TRBV27 and TRBJ2-1; 7 nucleotides line up with TRBD2. The CDR3 DNA follows: TGTGCCAGCAGCTCTAGCGGATCCTACAATGAGCAGTTCTTC. It encodes CASSSSGSYNEQFF.